This T cell receptor (beta chain) was recorded in a study of cytomegalovirus exposure and HLA in healthy donors. Overall study results and limits: Within an earlier analysis, most TCR beta V segments proved productive either about 90% or about 30% of the time.

The primer mix had 60 Vbeta and 13 Jbeta primers. Clones were read by immunoSEQ multiplex PCR, and TCRdb kept only the in-frame ones, dropping some. The repertoire consists of about 150,000 clones, with roughly three quarters occurring once and the leading ten covering 2.5% to 4%. This clone was detected only a few times. Its antigen is still unknown. CDR3 length: 13 amino acids. CDR1 is SGHRS and CDR2 is YFSETQ in the germline V gene. V dropped 4 bases and J dropped 5; count of bases not matched to a gene: 4. The sample taken for sequencing was PBMCs. The source is a middle-aged man in good health and CMV-seronegative. This chain uses TRBV5-1 with TRBJ2-5, with 8 bases that match TRBD1. The CDR3 nucleotides are TGCGCCAGCAGCCCGGACAGGGTTGAGACCCAGTACTTC. This encodes CASSPDRVETQYF.